This is a list of T cell receptor beta chains from one sample in a study of cytomegalovirus exposure and HLA in healthy donors. Only in-frame clones appear in the TCRdb table, and some are missing; sequencing was by immunoSEQ multiplex PCR. The table lists around 180,000 clones, over 70% of them singletons. Input material: PBMCs. These receptors were collected from a woman under 30 in good health and CMV-seropositive. The CDR3 runs from the conserved cysteine through the conserved F or W. The D gene is left open where the match is weak. Some rows have no size entry. The others give once, few or many, or a class for an expanded clone.

clone_size: .; j_call: TRBJ2-1; d_call: TRBD2; v_call: TRBV6-4; cdr3_aa: CASSARGDYNEQFF; cdr3_nt: TGTGCCAGCAGTGCGCGGGGGGACTACAATGAGCAGTTCTTC
clone_size: .; j_call: TRBJ2-1; d_call: TRBD2; v_call: TRBV27; cdr3_aa: CASSFASGGYNEQFF; cdr3_nt: TGTGCCAGCAGTTTTGCGAGCGGGGGGTACAATGAGCAGTTCTTC
clone_size: .; j_call: TRBJ2-1; d_call: .; v_call: TRBV10-1; cdr3_aa: CASRAGRGGDEQFF; cdr3_nt: TGCGCCAGCAGGGCAGGTAGAGGAGGGGATGAGCAGTTCTTC
clone_size: .; j_call: TRBJ2-3; d_call: TRBD1; v_call: TRBV7-2; cdr3_aa: CASSAQGAVDTQYF; cdr3_nt: TGTGCCAGCAGCGCACAGGGGGCTGTAGATACGCAGTATTTT
clone_size: .; j_call: TRBJ1-6; d_call: TRBD1; v_call: TRBV15; cdr3_aa: CATSWGQGPNSPLHF; cdr3_nt: TGTGCCACCAGCTGGGGACAGGGGCCTAATTCACCCCTCCACTTT
clone_size: .; j_call: TRBJ2-1; d_call: TRBD2; v_call: TRBV6-5; cdr3_aa: CASSYSGGGAYNEQFF; cdr3_nt: TGTGCCAGCAGTTACTCGGGCGGGGGGGCTTACAATGAGCAGTTCTTC
clone_size: .; j_call: TRBJ1-1; d_call: TRBD1; v_call: TRBV6-4; cdr3_aa: CASSDSGTGGAIAFF; cdr3_nt: TGTGCCAGCAGTGACTCGGGGACAGGGGGCGCGATAGCTTTCTTT
clone_size: .; j_call: TRBJ1-3; d_call: .; v_call: TRBV18; cdr3_aa: CASSPPAGASNTIYF; cdr3_nt: TGTGCCAGCTCACCACCGGCGGGGGCCTCGAACACCATATATTTT
clone_size: .; j_call: TRBJ1-1; d_call: .; v_call: TRBV19; cdr3_aa: CASSNAGGWRAFF; cdr3_nt: TGTGCCAGTAGTAACGCGGGTGGGTGGAGGGCTTTCTTT
clone_size: .; j_call: TRBJ2-3; d_call: TRBD1; v_call: TRBV11-3; cdr3_aa: CASRDRAATDTQYF; cdr3_nt: TGTGCCAGCAGGGACAGGGCAGCTACAGATACGCAGTATTTT
clone_size: .; j_call: TRBJ2-7; d_call: .; v_call: TRBV28; cdr3_aa: CASSPSLGAYEQYF; cdr3_nt: TGTGCCAGCAGCCCCTCTCTGGGAGCCTACGAGCAGTACTTC
clone_size: .; j_call: TRBJ2-2; d_call: .; v_call: TRBV27; cdr3_aa: CASSSGTTNTGELFF; cdr3_nt: TGTGCCAGCAGCTCCGGGACAACGAACACCGGGGAGCTGTTTTTT
clone_size: .; j_call: TRBJ1-1; d_call: .; v_call: TRBV6-5; cdr3_aa: CASSLVSGMNTEAFF; cdr3_nt: TGTGCCAGCAGTCTCGTATCAGGGATGAACACTGAAGCTTTCTTT
clone_size: .; j_call: TRBJ1-4; d_call: TRBD1; v_call: TRBV10-2; cdr3_aa: CASSELSRTGEVELFF; cdr3_nt: TGCGCCAGCAGTGAGCTTTCTAGGACAGGTGAAGTAGAACTGTTTTTT
clone_size: few; j_call: TRBJ2-3; d_call: TRBD2; v_call: TRBV13; cdr3_aa: CASSRSGAGGTDTQYF; cdr3_nt: TGTGCCAGCAGCCGCAGCGGGGCCGGGGGGACAGATACGCAGTATTTT
clone_size: .; j_call: TRBJ1-3; d_call: .; v_call: TRBV9; cdr3_aa: CASSVGGGASGNTIYF; cdr3_nt: TGTGCCAGCAGCGTAGGAGGCGGTGCCTCTGGAAACACCATATATTTT
clone_size: .; j_call: TRBJ1-6; d_call: TRBD1; v_call: TRBV9; cdr3_aa: CASSTGQGGNSPLHF; cdr3_nt: TGTGCCAGCAGCACGGGACAGGGTGGGAATTCACCCCTCCACTTT
clone_size: .; j_call: TRBJ1-6; d_call: TRBD1; v_call: TRBV5-6; cdr3_aa: CASSSPIRDRGKGDSPLHF; cdr3_nt: TGTGCCAGCAGCTCCCCGATCCGGGACAGGGGGAAAGGTGATTCACCCCTCCACTTT
clone_size: .; j_call: TRBJ2-3; d_call: TRBD2; v_call: TRBV7-9; cdr3_aa: CASSFWGGGVTDTQYF; cdr3_nt: TGTGCCAGCAGCTTCTGGGGCGGGGGAGTCACAGATACGCAGTATTTT
clone_size: .; j_call: TRBJ1-1; d_call: TRBD1; v_call: TRBV30; cdr3_aa: CAWSVKAGGLNTEAFF; cdr3_nt: TGTGCCTGGAGTGTGAAGGCAGGGGGCCTGAACACTGAAGCTTTCTTT
clone_size: .; j_call: TRBJ2-2; d_call: TRBD1; v_call: TRBV9; cdr3_aa: CASSPRQGMNTGELFF; cdr3_nt: TGTGCCAGCAGCCCTCGACAGGGGATGAACACCGGGGAGCTGTTTTTT
clone_size: .; j_call: TRBJ2-3; d_call: TRBD1; v_call: TRBV6-6; cdr3_aa: CASREQGDTDTQYF; cdr3_nt: TGTGCCAGCAGGGAACAGGGGGACACAGATACGCAGTATTTT
clone_size: .; j_call: TRBJ2-5; d_call: .; v_call: TRBV1; cdr3_aa: CTSTRGVAGGARETQYF; cdr3_nt: .
clone_size: .; j_call: TRBJ2-3; d_call: TRBD2; v_call: TRBV10-1; cdr3_aa: CASSVTSGGNTDTQYF; cdr3_nt: TGCGCCAGCAGTGTCACTAGCGGGGGAAACACAGATACGCAGTATTTT
clone_size: .; j_call: TRBJ1-1; d_call: TRBD1; v_call: TRBV7-3; cdr3_aa: CASSSTGGDTEAFF; cdr3_nt: TGTGCCAGCAGCTCGACAGGGGGGGACACTGAAGCTTTCTTT
clone_size: once; j_call: TRBJ1-2; d_call: .; v_call: TRBV9; cdr3_aa: CASSDPGRRDYGYTF; cdr3_nt: TGTGCCAGCAGCGATCCGGGGAGACGTGACTATGGCTACACCTTC
clone_size: .; j_call: TRBJ1-1; d_call: TRBD1; v_call: TRBV6-6; cdr3_aa: CASSKQGAGITEAFF; cdr3_nt: TGTGCCAGCAGTAAGCAGGGGGCAGGCATCACTGAAGCTTTCTTT
clone_size: .; j_call: TRBJ2-7; d_call: TRBD1; v_call: TRBV27; cdr3_aa: CASRRQGASEQYF; cdr3_nt: TGTGCCAGCAGAAGACAGGGGGCTAGCGAGCAGTACTTC
clone_size: .; j_call: TRBJ2-5; d_call: TRBD2; v_call: TRBV15; cdr3_aa: CATSRTTTVAGGYQETQYF; cdr3_nt: TGTGCCACCAGCAGAACAACGACGGTAGCGGGGGGGTACCAAGAGACCCAGTACTTC
clone_size: .; j_call: TRBJ2-3; d_call: TRBD2; v_call: TRBV4-2; cdr3_aa: CASRSERGGRTDTQYF; cdr3_nt: TGTGCCAGCAGAAGCGAACGGGGAGGGAGGACAGATACGCAGTATTTT
clone_size: .; j_call: TRBJ1-4; d_call: .; v_call: TRBV6-6; cdr3_aa: CASSYSKGLGEKLFF; cdr3_nt: TGTGCCAGCAGTTACTCGAAGGGGTTGGGGGAAAAACTGTTTTTT
clone_size: .; j_call: TRBJ2-7; d_call: TRBD1; v_call: TRBV7-6; cdr3_aa: CASSGWDREYEQYF; cdr3_nt: TGTGCCAGCAGCGGATGGGACAGAGAATACGAGCAGTACTTC
clone_size: .; j_call: TRBJ2-1; d_call: TRBD1; v_call: TRBV6-1; cdr3_aa: CASSRLQGAQEFF; cdr3_nt: TGTGCCAGCAGTAGATTACAGGGGGCGCAGGAGTTCTTC
clone_size: .; j_call: TRBJ2-1; d_call: .; v_call: TRBV9; cdr3_aa: CASSGQSEVFDEQFF; cdr3_nt: TGTGCCAGCAGCGGCCAGAGTGAGGTGTTTGATGAGCAGTTCTTC
clone_size: .; j_call: TRBJ2-4; d_call: TRBD2; v_call: TRBV4-3; cdr3_aa: CASSQDWGERGAKNIQYF; cdr3_nt: TGCGCCAGCAGCCAAGATTGGGGAGAGCGGGGGGCCAAAAACATTCAGTACTTC